Listed here are 31 T cell receptor beta chains from one sample, sequenced in a study of T cells in narcolepsy. Repertoires were generated with immunoSEQ multiplex PCR, while TCRdb's copy carries only in-frame clones and drops some. The table lists 20,000 to 25,000 clones, roughly four fifths of them singletons, with 4% to 4.5% in the top ten. The sequenced sample consisted of memory (CD45RA-) CD4+ T cells from blood. Every receptor here comes from a human donor in good health.

A single count supports this clone. This rearrangement joins TRBV19 to TRBJ1-5, with D possibly matching TRBD1 (6 bases). The CDR3 is 13 residues long. The germline V and J ends were trimmed by 7 bases and 4 bases, with 11 bases remaining between them. Germline CDR1 and CDR2: LNHDA and SQIVND (reference sequence). This CDR3 reads CASNGQPNQPQHF. The CDR3 nucleotides are TGTGCCAGTAATGGACAGCCTAATCAGCCCCAGCATTTT. Drawing the rest from reference TRBV19 and TRBJ1-5, the complete variable domain is DGGITQSPKYLFRKEGQNVTLSCEQNLNHDAMYWYRQDPGQGLRLIYYSQIVNDFQKGDIAEGYSVSREKKESFPLTVTSAQKNPTAFYLCASNGQPNQPQHFGDGTRLSIL.

This clone was found a few times. The chain uses TRBV2 and TRBJ1-2; D not certain. The germline V gene encodes CDR1 SNHLY and CDR2 FYNNEI. The germline V and J ends were trimmed by 7 bases and 8 bases, with 17 bases remaining between them. The CDR3 covers 13 residues. CDR3 bases: TGTGCCAGCAACTCGGGAGCCTCCAGGGGCTACACCTTC. The encoded protein is CASNSGASRGYTF.

The V and J genes are TRBV10-3 and TRBJ2-2, with 11 positions matching TRBD2. J lost 7 bases, V lost 6 bases, and 4 bases had no gene match. The CDR3 runs 14 residues. The V gene's germline CDR1 is ENHRY and CDR2 SYGVKD. DNA of the CDR3: TGTGCCATCAGCCTAGCGGGGGGCGTCGGGGAGCTGTTTTTT. It encodes CAISLAGGVGELFF.

The rearrangement links TRBV7-2 to TRBJ2-3; 7 bases align to TRBD1. Trimming took 2 bases from V and 4 from J; bases not matched to a gene: 6. Per the germline V gene, CDR1 is SGHTA and CDR2 is FQGNSA. The CDR3 totals 15 residues. The CDR3 coding sequence is TGTGCCAGCAGCTTATGGAACAGGGGAGCAGATACGCAGTATTTT. The encoded protein is CASSLWNRGADTQYF.

The chain recombines TRBV7-7 with TRBJ2-1, with D hard to call. The CDR3 is 14 residues long. Germline lookup yields CDR1 SSHAT and CDR2 FNYEAQ (reference sequence). With 3 bases removed from V and 5 bases from J, the gap between germline ends came to 11 bases. CDR3 protein: CASSLAGPDNEQFF. The DNA for the CDR3 is TGTGCCAGCAGCTTGGCTGGCCCCGACAATGAGCAGTTCTTC.

The rearrangement joins TRBV6-5 to TRBJ1-1; 7 nucleotides agree with TRBD1. The CDR3 runs 14 residues. The V and J ends lost 5 bases and 9 bases, in that order; junction bases with no gene match: 12. The V gene's germline CDR1 is MNHEY and CDR2 SVGAGI. CDR3 protein: CASSERPEGAKAFF. The DNA of the CDR3 is TGTGCCAGCAGTGAACGCCCGGAGGGGGCAAAAGCTTTCTTT.

This clone was observed a few times. The V and J genes are TRBV5-1 and TRBJ2-5, with 12 bases lining up with TRBD2. V lost 3 bases to trimming and J lost 2 bases; unmatched junction nucleotides: 8. The CDR3 has 17 residues. Germline V gene data show CDR1 as SGHRS and CDR2 as YFSETQ. The CDR3 DNA follows: TGCGCCAGCAGCTCGGGGCAACTAGCGGGGGGACAAGAGACCCAGTACTTC. Protein product: CASSSGQLAGGQETQYF.

The genes are TRBV9 and TRBJ1-6; D possibly corresponds to TRBD1 (5 bases). Trimming shortened V by 0 bases and J by 6 bases, and 10 bases separated the two germline ends. There are 15 residues in the CDR3. Germline-derived CDR1 and CDR2 are SGDLS and YYNGEE. CDR3 sequence: CASSVGPRVNSPLHF. DNA for the CDR3: TGTGCCAGCAGCGTAGGGCCCAGGGTTAATTCACCCCTCCACTTT. The full variable domain, completed using reference TRBV9 and TRBJ1-6, is DSGVTQTPKHLITATGQRVTLRCSPRSGDLSVYWYQQSLDQGLQFLIQYYNGEERAKGNILERFSAQQFPDLHSELNLSSLELGDSALYFCASSVGPRVNSPLHFGNGTRLTVT.

The chain joins TRBV18 to TRBJ1-1; no reliable D call. CDR1 KGHSH and CDR2 LQKENI come from the germline V gene. Trimming took off 5 bases at V and 4 bases at J, with 11 bases between the two ends. CDR3 length: 13 residues. CDR3 residues: CASSSIRGTEAFF. The CDR3 nucleotides are TGTGCCAGCTCATCTATAAGAGGCACTGAAGCTTTCTTT.

The rearrangement joins TRBV13 to TRBJ2-5; D uncertain. Germline CDR1 is PRHDT and CDR2 is FYEKMQ (reference sequence). The CDR3 spans 12 residues. Trimming stripped 5 bases from V and 0 bases from J, with 4 bases between. This CDR3 reads CASSINQETQYF. The CDR3 DNA reads as TGTGCCAGCAGCATAAACCAAGAGACCCAGTACTTC.

The CDR3 DNA follows: TGCGCCAGCCGGGGTCGGACAGACCAAGAGACCCAGTACTTC. This sequence encodes CASRGRTDQETQYF. V and J are TRBV5-1 and TRBJ2-5; D may be TRBD1 (6 bases). Germline CDR1 reads SGHRS; CDR2 reads YFSETQ. The V end lost 7 bases, the J end lost 0 bases, and 13 bases lay between the germline ends. The CDR3 loop spans 14 amino acids.

This clone was seen a single time. The chain is built from TRBV2 and TRBJ2-2; D uncertain. Between the trimmed V and J ends, which lost 7 bases and 2 bases, there was a span of 8 bases. The CDR3 has 13 residues. From germline, CDR1 is SNHLY and CDR2 FYNNEI. This chain's CDR3 is CASKGFNTGELFF. CDR3 DNA sequence: TGTGCCAGCAAAGGTTTTAACACCGGGGAGCTGTTTTTT.

V and J are TRBV11-1 and TRBJ2-7; D ambiguous. V was pared by 5 bases and J by 1 base, with 3 bases between. The germline CDR1 and CDR2 sequences are SGHAT and FQDESV (reference sequence). The length of the CDR3 is 11 residues. The CDR3 region is CASSPSYEQYF. As DNA, the CDR3 is TGTGCCAGCAGCCCTTCCTACGAGCAGTACTTC.

This clone appeared a few times. The chain carries TRBV10-3 and TRBJ2-7, with 8 nucleotides matching TRBD2. The germline V gene encodes CDR1 ENHRY and CDR2 SYGVKD. Losses at the gene ends were 3 bases for V and 5 bases for J; bases not matched to a gene: 12. The CDR3 length is 16 residues. CDR3 DNA sequence: TGTGCCATCAGTGACCCTCCTGGCCCGGGGGGGAACGAGCAGTACTTC. Translating it yields CAISDPPGPGGNEQYF.

This sequence joins TRBV27 and TRBJ2-4, with D unresolved. Germline CDR1 and CDR2: MNHEY and SMNVEV (reference sequence). Trimming pared 3 bases from V and 9 bases from J, leaving 9 bases between. This CDR3 comprises 12 residues. In DNA, the CDR3 is TGTGCCAGCAGTTTCCCCCGTGGCATTCAGTACTTC. It yields the protein CASSFPRGIQYF.

The chain combines TRBV6-6 with TRBJ2-1; no clear D gene. The CDR3 totals 13 residues. V dropped 1 base and J dropped 5 bases, with 6 bases sitting between them. The V gene's germline CDR1 is MNHNY and CDR2 SVGAGI (reference sequence). The CDR3 nucleotides read TGTGCCAGCAGTTACTTAGAAAACAATGAGCAGTTCTTC. Protein: CASSYLENNEQFF.

This chain connects TRBV5-1 to TRBJ2-3; possibly TRBD1 or TRBD2 for D (6 bases each). Germline CDR1 and CDR2: SGHRS and YFSETQ. CDR3 length: 17 residues. V shed 4 bases and J shed 3 bases, with 21 bases lying between them. The CDR3 DNA is TGCGCCAGCAGCCCTACGGAGGGGGTGTTGGTAACAGATACGCAGTATTTT. Amino acid sequence: CASSPTEGVLVTDTQYF.

The chain recombines TRBV5-1 with TRBJ1-4; possibly TRBD1 for D (6 bases). V dropped 4 bases and J dropped 8 bases, with 21 bases sitting between them. The germline V gene has CDR1 SGHRS and CDR2 YFSETQ. CDR3 length: 16 amino acids. The CDR3 DNA reads TGCGCCAGCAGCACCCGTCCGGGGGCGATGGAGGAAAAACTGTTTTTT. Its translation is CASSTRPGAMEEKLFF.

The chain carries TRBV6-1 and TRBJ2-7; TRBD2 agrees at 9 bases. This CDR3 spans 16 amino acids. Germline V gene sequence: CDR1 MNHNS, CDR2 SASEGT. J was trimmed by 3 bases and V by 2 bases; bases with no gene match: 8. The CDR3 protein is CASSETASGAHYEQYF. The CDR3, as DNA: TGTGCCAGCAGTGAAACGGCTAGCGGGGCCCACTACGAGCAGTACTTC.

This clone has a handful of counts. V and J are TRBV7-6 and TRBJ2-2, with 8 bases identical to TRBD1. In germline, CDR1 is SGHVS, CDR2 FNYEAQ. This CDR3 contains 15 residues. V shed 1 base, J shed 10 bases, and the junction held 8 bases outside the gene matches. CDR3 sequence (DNA): TGTGCCAGCAGCTTAGACAGGGGGTCCCAGGCGGAGCTGTTTTTT. Translated, it gives CASSLDRGSQAELFF.

The V gene is TRBV4-1, the J gene TRBJ2-1; the match to TRBD2 covers 7 bases. After removal of 0 bases from V and 6 bases from J, the junction contained 5 bases not matched to a gene. Germline V gives CDR1 MGHRA, CDR2 YSYEKL. The CDR3 is made up of 15 amino acids. The CDR3 spells CASSQDRLAANEQFF. CDR3 DNA: TGCGCCAGCAGCCAAGATCGCCTAGCGGCCAATGAGCAGTTCTTC.

J is TRBJ2-5 and V is TRBV5-1, with 9 bases that match TRBD1. The germline gives CDR1 SGHRS, CDR2 YFSETQ. Trimming removed 4 bases from V and 2 bases from J; junction bases left unmatched: 3. The CDR3 length is 14 residues. The CDR3 DNA reads TGCGCCAGCAGCCTAGGACAGGGGCAAGAGACCCAGTACTTC. This gives the protein CASSLGQGQETQYF.

The chain combines TRBV7-2 with TRBJ2-2, with D unclear. There are 13 residues in the CDR3. Germline V lookup: CDR1 SGHTA, CDR2 FQGNSA. Trimming shortened V by 1 base and J by 3 bases, and 3 bases separated the two germline ends. The CDR3 nucleotides read TGTGCCAGCAGCTTAGTGGACACCGGGGAGCTGTTTTTT. Its protein is CASSLVDTGELFF. The complete variable domain, with remaining parts taken from reference TRBV7-2 and TRBJ2-2, reads GAGVSQSPSNKVTEKGKDVELRCDPISGHTALYWYRQSLGQGLEFLIYFQGNSAPDKSGLPSDRFSAERTGGSVSTLTIQRTQQEDSAVYLCASSLVDTGELFFGEGSRLTVL.

The chain recombines TRBV5-1 with TRBJ2-7; 11 bases agree with TRBD2. The CDR3 spans 18 residues. CDR1 SGHRS and CDR2 YFSETQ come from the germline V gene. V gave up 0 bases and J gave up 1 base; unmatched junction bases: 9. CDR3 residues: CASSLEGLTSGGSYEQYF. DNA of the CDR3: TGCGCCAGCAGCTTGGAGGGCCTTACTAGCGGGGGATCCTACGAGCAGTACTTC.

This sequence joins TRBV5-6 and TRBJ2-1; D is perhaps TRBD2 (6 bases). Trimming cost V 4 bases and J 0 bases, with 14 bases left between them. The CDR3 runs 16 residues. CDR1 and CDR2 (germline): SGHDT, YYEEEE. The CDR3 bases are TGTGCCAGCAGCCTCCCCCGGGAGAGCTCCTACAATGAGCAGTTCTTC. The encoded protein is CASSLPRESSYNEQFF.

This clone occurred a few times. CDR3 residues: CASSEAFLNTEAFF. The CDR3 DNA sequence: TGTGCCAGCAGTGAAGCGTTTCTAAACACTGAAGCTTTCTTT. The chain joins TRBV2 to TRBJ1-1; D is ambiguous. The V gene's germline CDR1 is SNHLY and CDR2 FYNNEI. Trimming removed 0 bases at V and 2 bases at J, with 7 bases between. The CDR3 has 14 residues.

Concerning this clone: At one of its ends the junction is not consistent with the germline gene, which may arise from a read error. V and J are TRBV5-1 and TRBJ2-7, with TRBD2 identical over 7 bases. Germline lookup yields CDR1 SGHRS and CDR2 YFSETQ. CDR3 length: 16 amino acids. The CDR3 coding sequence is TGCGCCCGCAGCCCGGGGGGACGGTTGGGGTCACACGAGCAGTACTTC. Its protein is CARSPGGRLGSHEQYF.

The V call is TRBV7-9, the J call TRBJ2-2; 7 bases are shared with TRBD1. The junction had 4 bases not matched to a gene; V was cut back by 1 base and J by 2 bases. The V gene's germline CDR1 is SEHNR and CDR2 FQNEAQ (reference sequence). This CDR3 spans 16 amino acids. Written as DNA, the CDR3 is TGTGCCAGCAGCTTAGAGGACAGGATTAACACCGGGGAGCTGTTTTTT. Translating gives CASSLEDRINTGELFF. The full variable domain, its missing parts supplied by reference TRBV7-9 and TRBJ2-2, is DTGVSQNPRHKITKRGQNVTFRCDPISEHNRLYWYRQTLGQGPEFLTYFQNEAQLEKSRLLSDRFSAERPKGSFSTLEIQRTEQGDSAMYLCASSLEDRINTGELFFGEGSRLTVL.

This clone was counted a few times. The chain is built from TRBV6-5 and TRBJ2-3, with a tentative D call TRBD1 (6 bases). The germline CDR1 and CDR2 sequences are MNHEY and SVGAGI. The V gene lost 7 bases and the J gene lost 5 bases, with 13 bases spanning the gap. The CDR3 loop spans 13 amino acids. The CDR3 DNA reads as TGTGCCAGCACCTTACAGGGAATAGATACGCAGTATTTT. This codes for CASTLQGIDTQYF.

This sequence joins TRBV19 and TRBJ1-4, with 7 positions matching TRBD1. Per the germline V gene, CDR1 is LNHDA and CDR2 is SQIVND (reference sequence). This CDR3 is built from 13 residues. V was pared by 6 bases and J by 8 bases, with 6 bases of the junction left unmatched. The CDR3 here is CASRGTVREKLFF. The CDR3 nucleotides read TGTGCCAGTAGAGGGACAGTTCGGGAAAAACTGTTTTTT.

The chain couples TRBV5-1 to TRBJ1-4; D gene uncertain. Germline V gives CDR1 SGHRS, CDR2 YFSETQ. The CDR3 runs 15 residues. V lost 0 bases and J 7 bases, leaving 13 bases between the germline ends. The DNA of the CDR3 is TGCGCCAGCAGCTTGGCCGGCGGTACGGGTGAAAAACTGTTTTTT. Translation gives CASSLAGGTGEKLFF.